The following is a T cell receptor (beta chain) sequence with its context. The antigen is not known. The V gene lost 0 bases and the J gene lost 3 bases, with 9 bases spanning the gap. The CDR3 is 13 amino acids. CDR1 is DFQATT, CDR2 SNEGSKA, per germline (reference sequence). This sample is part of a study of identical twins. Overall study results and limits: Surplus twin overlap in beta out-of-frame sequences was less pronounced. Abundant beta clonotypes from cord blood had fewer insertions, unlike memory repertoires, which showed none. Zero-insertion results could be subject to partial confounding by invariant MAIT and iNKT cells.

TCRdb passed the 5' RACE reads through MiXCR, listing each CDR3 protein once. The data contain nearly 900,000 distinct CDR3 sequences, 9% to 15% of them singletons. In addition, the sample was reused for a study of yellow fever vaccine responses in identical twins.

This TCR derives from a woman aged 18-29 years in good health. The sequenced sample was PBMCs. This chain connects TRBV20-1 to TRBJ2-7; unclear D gene. CDR3 residues: CSAREDLSYEQYF. The CDR3 DNA is TGCAGTGCTAGAGAGGACCTCAGCTACGAGCAGTACTTC.